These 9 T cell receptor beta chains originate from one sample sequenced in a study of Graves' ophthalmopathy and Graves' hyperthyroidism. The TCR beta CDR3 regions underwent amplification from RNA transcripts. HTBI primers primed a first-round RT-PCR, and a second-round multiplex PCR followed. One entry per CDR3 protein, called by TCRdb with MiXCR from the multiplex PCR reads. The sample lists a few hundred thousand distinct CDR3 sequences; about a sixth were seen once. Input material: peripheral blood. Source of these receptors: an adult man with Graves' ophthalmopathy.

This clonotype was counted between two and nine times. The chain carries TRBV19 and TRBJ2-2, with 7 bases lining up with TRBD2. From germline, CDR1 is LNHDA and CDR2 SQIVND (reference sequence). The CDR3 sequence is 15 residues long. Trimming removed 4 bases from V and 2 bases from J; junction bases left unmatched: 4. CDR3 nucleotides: TGTGCCAGTAGTAACCTAGCGGCCAACACCGGGGAGCTGTTTTTT. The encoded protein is CASSNLAANTGELFF.

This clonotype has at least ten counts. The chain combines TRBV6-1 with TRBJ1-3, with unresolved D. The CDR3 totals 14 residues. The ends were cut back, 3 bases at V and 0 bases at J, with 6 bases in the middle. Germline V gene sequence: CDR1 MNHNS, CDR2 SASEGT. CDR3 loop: CASSDRDSGNTIYF. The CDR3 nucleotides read TGTGCCAGCAGTGACCGTGACTCTGGAAACACCATATATTTT.

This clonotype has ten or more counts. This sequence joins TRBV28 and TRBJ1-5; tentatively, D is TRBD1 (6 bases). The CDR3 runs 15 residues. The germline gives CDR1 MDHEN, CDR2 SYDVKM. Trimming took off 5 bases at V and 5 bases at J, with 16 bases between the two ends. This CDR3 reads CASSRGGLGDQPQHF. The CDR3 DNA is TGTGCCAGCAGTAGGGGGGGGTTAGGCGATCAGCCCCAGCATTTT.

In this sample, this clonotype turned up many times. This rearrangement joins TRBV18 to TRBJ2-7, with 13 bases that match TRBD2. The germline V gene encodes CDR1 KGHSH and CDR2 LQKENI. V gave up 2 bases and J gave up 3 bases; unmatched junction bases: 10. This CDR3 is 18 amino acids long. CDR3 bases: TGTGCCAGCTCACCAATGGGACTAGCGGGACGGATAAACTACGAGCAGTACTTC. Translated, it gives CASSPMGLAGRINYEQYF.

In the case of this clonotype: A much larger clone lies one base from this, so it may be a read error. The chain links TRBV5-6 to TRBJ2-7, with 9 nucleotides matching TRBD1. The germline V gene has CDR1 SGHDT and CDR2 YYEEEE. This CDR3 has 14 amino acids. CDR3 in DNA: TGTGCCAGCAGCCCAGGGACAGGGATCCACGAGCAGCACTTC. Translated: CASSPGTGIHEQHF.

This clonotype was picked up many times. The CDR3 region is CATRGTGDSPLHF. The CDR3, as DNA: TGTGCCACCCGCGGGACAGGGGACTCACCCCTCCACTTT. The chain is built from TRBV24-1 and TRBJ1-6, with 10 bases matching TRBD1. Unmatched junction bases numbered 5, after V lost 9 bases and J lost 10 bases. Germline V gene sequence: CDR1 KGHDR, CDR2 SFDVKD. This CDR3 has 13 amino acids.

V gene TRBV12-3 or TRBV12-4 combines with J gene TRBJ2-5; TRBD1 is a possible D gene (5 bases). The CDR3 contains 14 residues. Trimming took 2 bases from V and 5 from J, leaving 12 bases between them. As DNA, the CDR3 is TGTGCCAGCAGTTTATTGGCAGGGTACGAGACCCAGTACTTC. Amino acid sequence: CASSLLAGYETQYF.

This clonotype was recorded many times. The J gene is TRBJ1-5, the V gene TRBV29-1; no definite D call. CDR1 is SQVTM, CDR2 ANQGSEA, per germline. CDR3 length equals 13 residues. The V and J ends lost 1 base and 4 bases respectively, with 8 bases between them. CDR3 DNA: TGCAGCGTTGAAGTTGGAGGTAATCAGCCCCAGCATTTT. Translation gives CSVEVGGNQPQHF.

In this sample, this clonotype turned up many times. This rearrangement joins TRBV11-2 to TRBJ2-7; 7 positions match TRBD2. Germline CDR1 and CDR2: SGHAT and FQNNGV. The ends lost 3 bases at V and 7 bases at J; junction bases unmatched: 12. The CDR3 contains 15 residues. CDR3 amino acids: CASSLDQWGGGEQYF. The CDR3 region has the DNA TGTGCCAGCAGCTTGGACCAATGGGGGGGAGGAGAGCAGTACTTC. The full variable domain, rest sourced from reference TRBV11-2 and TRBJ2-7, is EAGVAQSPRYKIIEKRQSVAFWCNPISGHATLYWYQQILGQGPKLLIQFQNNGVVDDSQLPKDRFSAERLKGVDSTLKIQPAKLEDSAVYLCASSLDQWGGGEQYFGPGTRLTVT.